Below, 25 T cell receptor delta chains from the same sample are listed, as sequenced in a study of γδ T cells in repeated Plasmodium falciparum infection. TCRdb re-processed the multiplex PCR reads using CATT. The repertoire has tens of thousands of delta-chain clones, over 1.5% of them found once; the top ten carry over 12%. Gammadelta T cells were flow-sorted from PBMC into Vgamma9/Vdelta2+ and Vdelta2-negative populations for bulk analysis. The sequencing input was gamma-delta T cells from blood. These receptors all stem from a pool of human donors (malaria-infected and uninfected, not separated).

This clone was observed at least ten times. Since a far larger clone is one base different, this is likely a read error. Other DNA sequences from this sample encode an identical CDR3 as well. The chain combines TRDV1 with TRDJ1, with D unresolved. CDR3 length: 16 amino acids. CDR1 and CDR2 from the germline V gene are TSWWSYY and QGS. The CDR3 is CALGELPPPYTDKLIF. CDR3 in DNA: TGTGCTCTTGGGGAACTGCCCCCACCGTACACCGACAAACTCATCTTT.

For this clone: TCRdb records a much larger clone's protein for this DNA, with a difference at residue 7 that likely arises from a read error; the protein given is the translation of the DNA. Other DNA sequences in the sample encode the same CDR3. This chain links TRDV1 with TRDJ1; 7 nucleotides align to TRDD3. CDR1 is TSWWSYY and CDR2 is QGS in the germline V gene. CDR3 size: 20 residues. The CDR3 DNA sequence: TGTGCTCTTGGGGACCCAGGCTGGGGGCAACCCCGGGGGTACACCGATAAACTCATCTTC. Translating gives CALGDPGWGQPRGYTDKLIF.

A word on this clone: TCRdb pairs this DNA with a much larger clone's protein that differs at residue 12, likely a read error; the protein shown was translated from the DNA. The chain links TRDV1 to TRDJ1, with D possibly TRDD3 on 5 matching bases. Trimming took off 5 bases at V and 4 bases at J, with 23 bases between the two ends. The CDR3 covers 17 residues. CDR1 is TSWWSYY and CDR2 is QGS in the germline V gene. For the CDR3, the DNA is TGTGCTCTTGGGAAGGGGCCTCCCGCAGATGGGATCGATAAACTCATCTTT. This sequence encodes CALGKGPPADGIDKLIF.

The V gene was identified as TRDV1, while no J gene was called; TRDD3, as called in the table, went unchecked against the DNA. This CDR3 is 24 amino acids long. CDR1 is TSWWSYY and CDR2 is QGS in the germline V gene. CDR3 amino acids: CAPGGRFPTTGYWGISRDTDKLIF. CDR3 nucleotides: TGTGCTCCTGGGGGACGATTCCCTACGACGGGGTACTGGGGAATATCCCGCGACACCGATAAGCTCATCTTT.

Ten or more counts support this clone. TCRdb pairs this DNA with a much larger clone's protein that differs at residue 10, likely a read error; the protein shown was translated from the DNA. The chain links TRDV1 to TRDJ1; TRDD3 agrees at 10 bases. Germline V gives CDR1 TSWWSYY, CDR2 QGS. Trimming cost V 6 bases and J 3 bases; bases outside gene matches: 16. This CDR3 contains 18 residues. Written as DNA, the CDR3 is TGTGCTCTTGGCCTCGTCTGGGGGATATGGATGCGGGCCGATAAACTCATCTTT. It specifies CALGLVWGIWMRADKLIF.

In its sample, this clone was seen a few times. The protein TCRdb lists belongs to a much larger clone and differs from this DNA's translation at residue 7, which points to a read error; the protein shown is made from the DNA. V usage is TRDV1 and J usage is TRDJ1, with D possibly TRDD3 on 6 matching bases. The J gene, not given by TCRdb, was assigned here from a germline match of the nucleotide sequence. The germline V and J ends were trimmed by 0 bases and 4 bases, with 15 bases remaining between them. CDR3 length: 16 residues. Per the germline V gene, CDR1 is TSWWSYY and CDR2 is QGS. CDR3 in DNA: TGTGCTCTTGGGGAACTAAGACACCGGGGGAGCGATAAACTCATCTTT. Its protein is CALGELRHRGSDKLIF.

A remark on this clone: The TCRdb protein comes from a much larger clone and disagrees with this DNA's translation at residue 9, likely due to a read error; the protein given here is derived from the DNA. This CDR3 is CALGVFFRGRGILGSRSDKLIF. CDR3 bases: TGTGCTCTTGGGGTATTCTTCCGGGGTCGGGGGATACTCGGCTCACGAAGCGATAAACTCATCTTT. This sequence joins TRDV1 and TRDJ1, with 9 bases fitting TRDD3. With V trimmed by 4 bases and J by 4 bases, 28 bases remained unmatched. Germline V gives CDR1 TSWWSYY, CDR2 QGS. This CDR3 comprises 22 residues.

In this sample, this clone turned up many times. This sequence is one base from a far larger clone and is likely a read error. The same CDR3 arises from other DNA sequences in this sample as well. The chain combines TRDV2 with TRDJ1; D unclear. This CDR3 spans 17 amino acids. Looked up from germline, CDR1 is GEAIGNYY and CDR2 is EKD. The CDR3 sequence: CACDPLTKAQYTDKLIF. For the CDR3, the DNA is TGCGCCTGTGACCCTCTTACTAAAGCCCAGTACACCGATAAACTCATCTTT.

This clone was picked up many times. A far larger clone is only one base removed, so a read error is likely. The sample has other DNA sequences that encode this CDR3 too. CDR3 region: CALGSPFSDKLIF. CDR3 coding DNA: TGTGCTCTTGGATCCCCCTTCTCCGATAAACTCATCTTT. The chain joins TRDV1 to TRDJ1; the D gene is possibly TRDD2 (5 bases). From germline, CDR1 is TSWWSYY and CDR2 QGS. Trimming stripped 6 bases from V and 3 bases from J, with 11 bases between. The CDR3 sequence is 13 residues long.

This clone was detected many times. TCRdb's protein, taken from a much larger clone, differs from this DNA's translation at residue 8, likely owing to a read error; the protein displayed comes from the DNA. This rearrangement joins TRDV1 to TRDJ1; D is undetermined. Between the trimmed V and J ends, which lost 2 bases and 3 bases, there was a span of 19 bases. This CDR3 has 17 amino acids. Germline CDR1 reads TSWWSYY; CDR2 reads QGS. For the CDR3, the DNA is TGTGCTCTTGGGGAAGGAACAGGGAGCCCGTCCTCCGATAAACTCATCTTT. It translates to CALGEGTGSPSSDKLIF.

In this sample, this clone turned up many times. The protein held in TCRdb is that of a much larger clone and does not match this DNA's translation at residue 13, likely because of a read error; the protein shown is translated from the DNA. The chain has TRDV2 and TRDJ1; D not certain. TCRdb records no J gene; here it was assigned by comparing the DNA to germline. Per germline, CDR1 GEAIGNYY and CDR2 EKD. This CDR3 region has 16 residues. In nucleotides, the CDR3 is TGTGCCTGTGACTCCCGTACTACGGGCGGCTCCGATAGACTCATCTTT. It yields the protein CACDSRTTGGSDRLIF.

Of note for this clone: This likely came from a read error, as a far larger clone is one base away. The sample carries other DNA sequences with the same CDR3. With the J gene uncalled, the V gene is TRAV38-2/DV8; the D segment call TRDD3 is taken from the table without a DNA check. There are 23 residues in the CDR3. In germline, CDR1 is TSESDYY, CDR2 QEAYKQQN. In nucleotides, the CDR3 is TGTGCTTATAGGAGCGCGTTCATCTCCTGGGGGATGCTCGCCCCCCCTTACACCGATAAGCTCATCTTT. This codes for CAYRSAFISWGMLAPPYTDKLIF.

Only a few counts were recorded for this clone. The protein given by TCRdb reflects a much larger clone and differs at residue 5 from this DNA's translation, likely from a read error; the protein shown is the DNA's translation. The chain links TRDV1 to TRDJ1; D possibly corresponds to TRDD2 (6 bases). In germline, CDR1 is TSWWSYY, CDR2 QGS. V shed 4 bases and J shed 0 bases, with 24 bases lying between them. The CDR3 consists of 19 residues. CDR3 protein: CALGGRLPSQGVYTDKLIF. As DNA, the CDR3 is TGTGCTCTTGGGGGCCGTTTACCTTCCCAAGGGGTCTACACCGATAAACTCATCTTT.

With respect to this clone: Only one base separates this from a far larger clonotype, so it likely reflects a read error. Other DNA variants within this sample encode the same CDR3. The rearrangement links TRDV1 to TRDJ1; D is uncertain. Since TCRdb gives no J gene, matching the DNA to germline was used here to assign it. This CDR3 is built from 18 residues. Germline V lookup: CDR1 TSWWSYY, CDR2 QGS. CDR3 nucleotides: TGTGCCCTTGGGCCGCGTCTGCCGAAAAATCTGAGGGCCGATAAACTCATCTTT. Translating gives CALGPRLPKNLRADKLIF.

In the case of this clone: The TCRdb protein comes from a much larger clone and disagrees with this DNA's translation at residue 3, likely due to a read error; the protein given here is derived from the DNA. This chain links TRDV3 with TRDJ1, with 8 bases matching TRDD2. Here the J gene was assigned by germline matching of the DNA, as TCRdb has none. CDR3 size: 20 residues. From germline, CDR1 is TVYSNPD and CDR2 GDNSRS (reference sequence). The junction had 26 bases not matched to a gene; V was cut back by 5 bases and J by 0 bases. CDR3 bases: TGTGCCCTCACGGCCTTCCTATATAATGGGGATGAGCGGTACACCGATAAACTCATCTTT. It specifies CALTAFLYNGDERYTDKLIF.

This clone was counted ten times or more. The mismatch at residue 7 between this DNA's translation and the TCRdb protein of a much larger clone likely reflects a read error; the protein shown is translated from the DNA. The J gene is TRDJ1, the V gene TRDV2; 12 bases fit TRDD3. V shed 0 bases, J shed 0 bases, and the junction held 4 bases outside the gene matches. There are 17 residues in the CDR3. The germline V gene has CDR1 GEAIGNYY and CDR2 EKD. CDR3 nucleotide sequence: TGTGCCTGTGACACCGAGCACTGGGGGATACACACCGATAAACTCATCTTT. It encodes CACDTEHWGIHTDKLIF.

This clone was seen a few times. Only one base separates this from a far larger clonotype, so it likely reflects a read error. The same CDR3 can be traced to other DNA sequences in this sample. V gene assignment gives TRDV2, but the J gene was left uncalled. The germline V gene has CDR1 GEAIGNYY and CDR2 EKD. The CDR3 loop spans 13 amino acids. CDR3 sequence reads: CACDTGLSMKLIF. In DNA, the CDR3 is TGTGCCTGTGACACTGGGCTGTCCATGAAGCTCATCTTT.

Only a few counts were recorded for this clone. A far larger clone is one nucleotide away, so this likely arose from a read error. Other nucleotide sequences from this sample produce the same CDR3. The chain uses TRDV3 and TRDJ1; 8 bases align to TRDD3. Germline assignment: CDR1 TVYSNPD and CDR2 GDNSRS (reference sequence). The CDR3 totals 18 residues. The CDR3: CASQRTYWGSPVTDKLIF. The CDR3 DNA reads as TGTGCCTCCCAGAGGACCTACTGGGGGTCCCCGGTCACCGATAAACTCATCTTC.

This clone was seen a handful of times. This is likely an artifact of a read error, given a far larger clone one base away. This sample includes further DNA sequences coding for the same CDR3. The chain has TRDV1 and TRDJ1; the match to TRDD3 covers 11 bases. The J gene, absent from TCRdb, was called here by matching the DNA to germline. This CDR3 has 21 residues. Germline loops: CDR1 TSWWSYY, CDR2 QGS. The V gene end was trimmed by 1 base and the J gene end by 2 bases; junction bases not matched to a gene: 18. The CDR3 sequence: CALGERTIDGGYGSYTDKLIF. The CDR3 nucleotides read TGTGCTCTTGGGGAACGAACCATCGATGGGGGATACGGTTCTTATACCGATAAACTCATCTTT.

Notes on this clone: The protein that TCRdb holds for this DNA derives from a much larger clone and differs from the translated DNA at residue 12, which likely indicates a read error; the protein shown here is translated from the DNA. The V gene is TRDV2, the J gene TRDJ3; D unresolved. The J gene, left out of TCRdb, was set here by checking the DNA against germline. Germline CDR1 is GEAIGNYY and CDR2 is EKD. This CDR3 is built from 35 residues. V was clipped by 3 bases and J by 0 bases, with 65 bases between them. The DNA of the CDR3 is TGTGCCTGTGACCCCCCGCGGTTGTGCCACGGCGAAGAATACACCTTGGCCAGGATTCTGTGGATTCAATCCATTAGCTCCTGGGACACCCGACAGATGTTTTTC. This codes for CACDPPRLCHGEEYTLARILWIQSISSWDTRQMFF.

This clone was seen a handful of times. A far larger clone is one base from this, pointing to a likely read error. The sample holds other DNA sequences that translate to the same CDR3. This chain joins TRDV3 and TRDJ1; maybe TRDD3 (6 bases). V was trimmed by 5 bases and J by 2 bases, leaving 27 bases between them. CDR1 and CDR2 from the germline V gene are TVYSNPD and GDNSRS (reference sequence). The CDR3 consists of 17 residues. The CDR3 DNA reads TGTGCCCTCAGGGGCCTCGTACTGGGACCCCAAACCGATAAACTCATCTTT. Its protein is CALRGLVLGPQTDKLIF.

At least ten counts were recorded for this clone. A far larger clone lies a single base away; this is likely a read error. Different DNA sequences within this sample yield the same CDR3. The rearrangement uses TRDV2 and TRDJ1, with 9 nucleotides matching TRDD3. From germline, CDR1 is GEAIGNYY and CDR2 EKD. The junction had 5 bases not matched to a gene; V was cut back by 7 bases and J by 0 bases. The CDR3 runs 14 residues. CDR3 in DNA: TGTGCCTGCGACCCTGGGGGATACACCGATAAACTCATCTTT. It translates to CACDPGGYTDKLIF.

This clone was counted only a few times. This DNA's translation differs at residue 7 from TCRdb's protein, which comes from a much larger clone; a read error is likely, and the protein shown is translated from the DNA. The genes are TRDV1 and TRDJ1; TRDD3 aligns across 12 bases. V lost 0 bases and J lost 3; bases outside the gene matches: 17. CDR1 is TSWWSYY, CDR2 QGS, per germline. The CDR3 extends over 21 amino acids. The CDR3 DNA reads as TGTGCTCTTGGGGAACTAACGGGGTACTGGGGGATACCCTACCTTCCCGATAAACTCATCTTT. Its protein is CALGELTGYWGIPYLPDKLIF.

This clone was counted a few times. A read error likely explains why the TCRdb protein, taken from a much larger clone, differs from this DNA's translation at residue 10; the protein shown is translated from the DNA. The chain joins TRDV2 to TRDJ1; unclear D gene. The J gene is absent in TCRdb and was assigned here via DNA matching to germline. Germline V gene data show CDR1 as GEAIGNYY and CDR2 as EKD. Trimming pared 0 bases from V and 0 bases from J, leaving 16 bases between. There are 17 residues in the CDR3. CDR3 region: CACDTVGQPGHTDKLIF. Written as DNA, the CDR3 is TGTGCCTGTGACACCGTAGGACAGCCAGGCCACACCGATAAACTCATCTTT.

Points on this clone: The protein recorded in TCRdb matches a much larger clone and deviates from this DNA's translation at residue 4, suggesting a read error; the protein here is obtained by translating the DNA. The CDR3 reads CALEELRGINLLPPIGGGGTKLIF. The CDR3 DNA is TGTGCTCTTGAGGAACTTCGTGGGATCAATTTACTCCCCCCAATCGGTGGTGGGGGCACAAAACTCATCTTT. V is TRDV1 and J is TRDJ1, with D tentatively TRDD3 (6 bases). Germline V gene sequence: CDR1 TSWWSYY, CDR2 QGS. The CDR3 extends over 24 amino acids.